This T cell receptor beta chain was observed in a study of cytomegalovirus exposure and HLA in healthy donors. Study observations and caveats: In a later analysis, DRB1 alleles had the most associated TCRs; HLA-C alleles the fewest. Cytomegalovirus status was reportedly diagnosed by the classifier with high sensitivity and specificity. The Asian-associated ancestry cluster reportedly had fewer N-insertions than the approximately 610-donor mean in a later analysis.

PCR employed 60 Vbeta and 13 Jbeta primers. Methods used by the authors: Later work found roughly 80 million unique TCR beta chains, with some 11 million shared. Measured with immunoSEQ multiplex PCR; TCRdb has only the in-frame clones, and not every one. V, J and clone size reflect that table, while D and trimming were determined from the DNA. Among about 170,000 clones listed, about 80% were seen once. Looked up from germline, CDR1 is LGHNA and CDR2 is YNFKEQ. The V gene end was trimmed by 4 bases and the J gene end by 3 bases; junction bases not matched to a gene: 5. This CDR3 has 15 amino acids. Concerning this clone: Its antigen is unidentified.

The specimen was PBMCs. The TCR was taken from a woman aged 45-60 years in good health and CMV-seronegative. The rearrangement uses TRBV4-2 and TRBJ2-2, with TRBD1 matching over 7 bases. The CDR3 is CASSPRDSYTGELFF. The DNA of the CDR3 is TGTGCCAGCAGCCCCCGGGACAGTTACACCGGGGAGCTGTTTTTT.